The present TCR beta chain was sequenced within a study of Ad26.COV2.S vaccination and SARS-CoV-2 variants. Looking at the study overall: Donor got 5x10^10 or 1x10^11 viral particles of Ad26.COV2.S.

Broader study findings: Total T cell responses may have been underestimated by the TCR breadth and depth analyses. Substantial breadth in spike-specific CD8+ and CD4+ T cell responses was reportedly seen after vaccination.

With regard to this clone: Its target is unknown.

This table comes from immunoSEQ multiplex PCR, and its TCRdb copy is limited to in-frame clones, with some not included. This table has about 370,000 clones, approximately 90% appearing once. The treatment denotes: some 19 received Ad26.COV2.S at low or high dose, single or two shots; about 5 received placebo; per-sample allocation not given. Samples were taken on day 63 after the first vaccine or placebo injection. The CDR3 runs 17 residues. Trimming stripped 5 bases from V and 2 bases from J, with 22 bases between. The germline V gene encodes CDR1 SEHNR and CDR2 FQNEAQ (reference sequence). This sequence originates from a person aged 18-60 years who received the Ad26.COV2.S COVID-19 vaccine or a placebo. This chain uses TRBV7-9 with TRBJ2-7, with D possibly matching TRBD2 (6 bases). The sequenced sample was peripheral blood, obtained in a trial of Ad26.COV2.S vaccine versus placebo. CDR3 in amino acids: CASSPHPRDGGTYEQYF. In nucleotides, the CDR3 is TGTGCCAGCAGCCCACATCCCCGGGACGGAGGGACCTACGAGCAGTACTTC. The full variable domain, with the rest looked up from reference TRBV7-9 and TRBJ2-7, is DTGVSQNPRHKITKRGQNVTFRCDPISEHNRLYWYRQTLGQGPEFLTYFQNEAQLEKSRLLSDRFSAERPKGSFSTLEIQRTEQGDSAMYLCASSPHPRDGGTYEQYFGPGTRLTVT.